These 18 T cell receptor beta chains were sequenced from one sample in a study of T cells in localized non-small cell lung cancer. Profiling relied on immunoSEQ multiplex PCR, and the TCRdb table lists in-frame clones only, not all of them. This table holds 5,500 to 7,500 clones, roughly 87% found once. The sequencing here drew on peripheral blood, taken before any cancer treatment. The receptors here all came from a male donor at least 60 years old with stage I lung adenocarcinoma.

The gene calls are TRBV6-5 and TRBJ1-4, with no clear D. This CDR3 has 15 amino acids. Trimming left V 4 bases short and J 15 bases short, with 24 bases between. CDR1 is MNHEY and CDR2 is SVGAGI in the germline V gene. The chain's CDR3 is CASSFRGPGMGMVFF. In nucleotides, the CDR3 is TGTGCCAGCAGTTTTCGAGGTCCGGGTATGGGGATGGTGTTTTTT.

The V and J genes are TRBV30 and TRBJ1-1, with TRBD1 matching 12 bases. V trimming: 2 bases; J trimming: 6 bases; junction bases outside the gene matches: 10. This CDR3 contains 16 residues. Germline V gene data show CDR1 as GTSNPN and CDR2 as SVGIG (reference sequence). CDR3 residues: CAWSKGGQGAMSEAFF. The CDR3 DNA reads TGTGCCTGGAGTAAAGGGGGACAGGGGGCGATGTCTGAAGCTTTCTTT.

The chain couples TRBV2 to TRBJ2-1; no clear D. CDR3 length: 16 residues. Trimming took off 11 bases at V and 6 bases at J, with 26 bases between the two ends. The germline V gene has CDR1 SNHLY and CDR2 FYNNEI. The CDR3 protein is CAGRGTNIFAVNEQFF. CDR3 sequence (DNA): TGTGCCGGCCGAGGTACTAACATCTTCGCGGTCAATGAGCAGTTCTTC.

The rearrangement links TRBV6-6 to TRBJ2-1; D not resolved. Trimming took off 0 bases at V and 2 bases at J, with 11 bases between the two ends. The CDR3 spans 16 residues. CDR1 and CDR2 (germline): MNHNY, SVGAGI (reference sequence). The CDR3 spells CASSYSGELPYNEQFF. The CDR3 DNA follows: TGTGCCAGCAGTTACTCGGGCGAGCTCCCCTACAATGAGCAGTTCTTC.

The chain employs TRBV10-3 and TRBJ2-7, with D perhaps assigned TRBD1 or TRBD2 (5 bases each). V lost 3 bases and J 6 bases, leaving 9 bases between the germline ends. The CDR3 spans 12 residues. CDR1 is ENHRY and CDR2 is SYGVKD in the germline V gene. The CDR3 DNA is TGTGCCATCAGTGAAGAGGGGTTCGAGCAGTACGTC. Translation: CAISEEGFEQYV.

Only one count was recorded for this clone. The chain recombines TRBV6-1 with TRBJ2-5; TRBD2 is a possible D gene (5 bases). The CDR3 covers 14 residues. CDR1 and CDR2 from the germline V gene are MNHNS and SASEGT. V was pared by 3 bases and J by 5 bases, with 13 bases between. CDR3 sequence: CASSEIALGETQYF. CDR3 DNA: TGTGCCAGCAGTGAGATAGCGTTAGGGGAGACCCAGTACTTC.

This CDR3 is CASSFHNEQFF. Here the CDR3 DNA reads TGTGCCAGCAGCTTCCACAATGAGCAGTTCTTC. The rearrangement uses TRBV7-9 and TRBJ2-1; D is ambiguous. Germline V CDR1 and CDR2: SEHNR, FQNEAQ (reference sequence). V was trimmed by 3 bases and J by 5 bases, leaving 2 bases between them. The CDR3 consists of 11 residues.

V is TRBV14 and J is TRBJ2-5; D might be TRBD2 (6 bases). V was clipped by 5 bases and J by 5 bases, with 12 bases between them. The CDR3 consists of 13 residues. The germline V gene encodes CDR1 SGHDN and CDR2 FVKESK. CDR3 sequence (DNA): TGTGCCAGCAGCGGGGGACTTCTCGAGACCCAGTACTTC. Amino acid sequence: CASSGGLLETQYF.

This clone was seen a single time. The chain recombines TRBV4-1 with TRBJ2-2; 7 bases agree with TRBD1. This CDR3 contains 15 residues. The V and J ends lost 3 bases and 6 bases, in that order; junction bases with no gene match: 7. CDR1 is MGHRA, CDR2 YSYEKL, per germline. This CDR3 reads CASSQAATGAGELFF. CDR3 sequence (DNA): TGCGCCAGCAGCCAGGCGGCAACAGGGGCCGGGGAGCTGTTTTTT.

As for this clone: A junction boundary mismatches the germline segment, possibly from a read error. The chain has TRBV7-2 and TRBJ2-2, with 10 bases aligning to TRBD2. The length of the CDR3 is 14 residues. Germline assignment: CDR1 SGHTA and CDR2 FQGNSA. In DNA, the CDR3 is TGTGCCAACAGCGGGGGGGCGAACACCGGGGAGCTGTTTTTT. It encodes CANSGGANTGELFF.

The chain links TRBV5-6 to TRBJ1-6; the D is unclear. Germline V lookup: CDR1 SGHDT, CDR2 YYEEEE. The CDR3 is 15 amino acids. V was cut by 0 bases and J by 10 bases, with 14 bases left in between. CDR3 loop: CASSLAGPTGSPLHF. CDR3 nucleotides: TGTGCCAGCAGCTTGGCGGGCCCAACGGGGTCACCCCTCCACTTT.

This chain uses TRBV10-2 with TRBJ2-2; tentatively, D is TRBD1 (6 bases). CDR3 size: 14 residues. Trimming stripped 6 bases from V and 3 bases from J, with 11 bases between. Looked up from germline, CDR1 is WSHSY and CDR2 is SAAADI. CDR3 nucleotides: TGCGCCAGCAGCGACGGACAGTACACCGGGGAGCTGTTTTTT. Its translation is CASSDGQYTGELFF.

The V and J genes are TRBV11-2 and TRBJ1-1; 8 nucleotides agree with TRBD1. CDR3 length: 14 residues. The germline CDR1 and CDR2 sequences are SGHAT and FQNNGV. V gave up 1 base and J gave up 5 bases; unmatched junction bases: 3. CDR3 loop: CASSLVQGGTEAFF. The CDR3 DNA sequence: TGTGCCAGCAGCTTAGTACAGGGGGGGACTGAAGCTTTCTTT.

The chain uses TRBV5-1 and TRBJ2-5; D may correspond to TRBD1 or TRBD2 (6 bases each). With 2 bases removed from V and 5 bases from J, the gap between germline ends came to 16 bases. This CDR3 is built from 15 residues. Germline lookup yields CDR1 SGHRS and CDR2 YFSETQ. The CDR3 DNA reads as TGCGCCAGCAGCTTTTCCTGGGGGGCCGGGGAGACCCAGTACTTC. It specifies CASSFSWGAGETQYF.

The gene calls are TRBV5-1 and TRBJ2-5, with 13 nucleotides matching TRBD2. V was clipped by 4 bases and J by 3 bases; unmatched bases: 6. Germline V gives CDR1 SGHRS, CDR2 YFSETQ. The CDR3 has 16 residues. The CDR3 reads CASSLRTSGGEETQYF. The CDR3 nucleotides read TGCGCCAGCAGCCTGAGGACTAGCGGGGGAGAAGAGACCCAGTACTTC. The entire variable domain, with the rest obtained from reference TRBV5-1 and TRBJ2-5, is as follows: KAGVTQTPRYLIKTRGQQVTLSCSPISGHRSVSWYQQTPGQGLQFLFEYFSETQRNKGNFPGRFSGRQFSNSRSEMNVSTLELGDSALYLCASSLRTSGGEETQYFGPGTRLLVL.

The gene calls are TRBV7-8 and TRBJ2-3; D remains ambiguous. This CDR3 comprises 16 residues. In germline, CDR1 is SGHVS, CDR2 FQNEAQ. V was clipped by 1 base and J by 2 bases, with 13 bases between them. CDR3 nucleotide sequence: TGTGCCAGCAGCTTAGGGGCCTGGGATTACACAGATACGCAGTATTTT. Translating it yields CASSLGAWDYTDTQYF.

This clone was found once. CDR3 in amino acids: CASRGSGSTGELFF. CDR3 bases: TGTGCCAGTAGAGGTTCCGGATCGACCGGGGAGCTGTTTTTT. The chain carries TRBV19 and TRBJ2-2; D gene unclear. The CDR3 runs 14 residues. The germline gives CDR1 LNHDA, CDR2 SQIVND (reference sequence). V was shortened by 6 bases and J by 5 bases, with 13 bases between the two germline ends.

The chain joins TRBV4-2 to TRBJ2-3; 10 bases align to TRBD2. In germline, CDR1 is LGHNA, CDR2 YNFKEQ. The CDR3 has 17 amino acids. J was trimmed by 3 bases and V by 4 bases; bases with no gene match: 10. As DNA, the CDR3 is TGTGCCAGCAGCCCGGAGGTGATAGCGGGGGGAACAGATACGCAGTATTTT. It specifies CASSPEVIAGGTDTQYF.